The TCR beta chain under discussion was sequenced for a study of T cells in Graves' hyperthyroidism and ophthalmopathy. As for the study in general: Staff took peripheral blood when the initial diagnosis was made, before any treatment began. General observations from the study: The model's output predicted ophthalmopathy at a median of roughly seven months prior to onset. Ophthalmopathy and stable hyperthyroidism were separated by a 13 V-J model.

This clonotype has ten or more counts. Its antigen is as yet unknown. Authors of the study amplified TCR beta CDR3 regions from RNA transcripts. Researchers ran a first-round RT-PCR on the TCR CDR3 using the HTBI primer set. Using its own MiXCR run on the multiplex PCR reads, TCRdb lists one record per CDR3 protein. This table holds roughly 400,000 distinct CDR3 sequences, around 16% found once. Thyroid ultrasound, orbital computed tomography, clinical symptoms, and serum thyroxine and TRAb underpinned diagnoses. Trimming took off 0 bases at V and 4 bases at J, with 11 bases between the two ends. The CDR3 spans 15 residues. Germline lookup yields CDR1 SGHRS and CDR2 YFSETQ.

The sample was blood. The receptor's source is a woman aged 18-30 years with Graves' hyperthyroidism that later progressed to Graves' ophthalmopathy. The chain has TRBV5-1 and TRBJ1-5, with D uncertain. This CDR3 reads CASSLGPPDNQPQHF. The CDR3 bases are TGCGCCAGCAGCTTGGGACCCCCTGATAATCAGCCCCAGCATTTT.